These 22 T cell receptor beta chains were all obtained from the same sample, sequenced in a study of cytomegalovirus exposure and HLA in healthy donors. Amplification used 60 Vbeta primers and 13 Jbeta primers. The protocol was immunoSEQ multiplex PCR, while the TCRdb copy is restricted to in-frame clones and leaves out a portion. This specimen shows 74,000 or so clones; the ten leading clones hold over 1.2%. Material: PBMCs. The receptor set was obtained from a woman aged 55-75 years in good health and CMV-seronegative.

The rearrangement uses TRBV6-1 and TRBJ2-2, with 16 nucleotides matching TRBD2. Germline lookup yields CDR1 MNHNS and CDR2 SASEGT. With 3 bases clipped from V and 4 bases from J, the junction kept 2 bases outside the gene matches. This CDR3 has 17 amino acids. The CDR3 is CASSEGLAGGPTGELFF. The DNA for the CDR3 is TGTGCCAGCAGTGAGGGACTAGCGGGAGGGCCCACCGGGGAGCTGTTTTTT.

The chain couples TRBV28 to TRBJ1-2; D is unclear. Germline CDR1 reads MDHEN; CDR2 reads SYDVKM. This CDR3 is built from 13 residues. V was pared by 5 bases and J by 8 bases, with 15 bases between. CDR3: CASSSGSALGYTF. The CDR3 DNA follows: TGTGCCAGCAGTAGTGGGAGCGCCTTGGGCTACACCTTC.

Here the CDR3 DNA reads TGTGCCAGCAGTTTTACCAGGGGGCCTGGTGAAAAACTGTTTTTT. It yields the protein CASSFTRGPGEKLFF. This chain links TRBV27 with TRBJ1-4; TRBD1 matches 8 bases. Germline values: CDR1 MNHEY, CDR2 SMNVEV (reference sequence). The CDR3 runs to 15 residues. After removal of 3 bases from V and 7 bases from J, the junction contained 7 bases not matched to a gene.

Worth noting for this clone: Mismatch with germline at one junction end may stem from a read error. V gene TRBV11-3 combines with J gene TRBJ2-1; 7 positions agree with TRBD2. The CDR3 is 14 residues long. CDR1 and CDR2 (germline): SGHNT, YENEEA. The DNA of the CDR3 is TGTGCCAGTAAAATCCGAGGGGACTACTATGAGCAGTTCTTC. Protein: CASKIRGDYYEQFF.

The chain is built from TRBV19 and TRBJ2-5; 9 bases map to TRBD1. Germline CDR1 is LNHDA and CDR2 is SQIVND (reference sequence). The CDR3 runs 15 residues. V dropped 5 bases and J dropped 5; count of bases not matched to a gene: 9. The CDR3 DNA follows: TGTGCCAGTAGTCCCCGGGACAGGGACCTGGAGACCCAGTACTTC. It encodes CASSPRDRDLETQYF.

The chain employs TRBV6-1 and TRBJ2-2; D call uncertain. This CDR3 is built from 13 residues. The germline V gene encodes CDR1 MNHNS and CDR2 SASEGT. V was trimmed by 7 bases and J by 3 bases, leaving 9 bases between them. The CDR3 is CASIRTYTGELFF. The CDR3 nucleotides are TGTGCCAGCATCCGTACTTACACCGGGGAGCTGTTTTTT.

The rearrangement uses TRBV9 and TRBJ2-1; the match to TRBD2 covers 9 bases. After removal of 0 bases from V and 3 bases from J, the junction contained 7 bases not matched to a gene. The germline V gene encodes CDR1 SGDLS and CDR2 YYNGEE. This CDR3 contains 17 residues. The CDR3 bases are TGTGCCAGCAGCGTAGGCCTAGCGGGATCGGGCTACAATGAGCAGTTCTTC. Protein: CASSVGLAGSGYNEQFF. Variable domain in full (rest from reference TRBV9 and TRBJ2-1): DSGVTQTPKHLITATGQRVTLRCSPRSGDLSVYWYQQSLDQGLQFLIQYYNGEERAKGNILERFSAQQFPDLHSELNLSSLELGDSALYFCASSVGLAGSGYNEQFFGPGTRLTVL.

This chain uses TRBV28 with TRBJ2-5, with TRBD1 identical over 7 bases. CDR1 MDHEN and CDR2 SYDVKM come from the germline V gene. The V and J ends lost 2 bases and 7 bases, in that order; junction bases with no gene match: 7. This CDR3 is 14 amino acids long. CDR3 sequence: CASSLVQGPWTQYF. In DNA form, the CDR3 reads TGTGCCAGCAGTTTAGTACAGGGGCCCTGGACCCAGTACTTC.

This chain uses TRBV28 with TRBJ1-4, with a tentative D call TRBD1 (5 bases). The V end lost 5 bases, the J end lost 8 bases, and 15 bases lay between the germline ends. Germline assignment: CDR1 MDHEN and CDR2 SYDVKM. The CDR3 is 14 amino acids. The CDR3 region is CASSPSGAGEKLFF. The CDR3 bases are TGTGCCAGCAGTCCAAGCGGGGCCGGCGAAAAACTGTTTTTT.

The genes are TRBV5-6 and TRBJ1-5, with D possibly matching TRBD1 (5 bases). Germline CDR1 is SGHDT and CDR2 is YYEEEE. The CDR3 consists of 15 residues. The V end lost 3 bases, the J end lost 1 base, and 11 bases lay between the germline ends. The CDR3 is CASSSLTDSNQPQHF. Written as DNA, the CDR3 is TGTGCCAGCAGCTCCCTGACAGACAGCAATCAGCCCCAGCATTTT.

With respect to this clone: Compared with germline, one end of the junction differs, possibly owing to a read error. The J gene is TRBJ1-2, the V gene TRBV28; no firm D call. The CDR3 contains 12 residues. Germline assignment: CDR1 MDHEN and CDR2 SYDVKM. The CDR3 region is CANSRGDYGYTF. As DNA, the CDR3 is TGTGCCAACAGTCGGGGAGATTATGGCTACACCTTC.

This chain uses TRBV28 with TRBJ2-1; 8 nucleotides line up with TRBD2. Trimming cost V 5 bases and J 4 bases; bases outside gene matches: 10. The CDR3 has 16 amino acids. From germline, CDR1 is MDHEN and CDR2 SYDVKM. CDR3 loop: CASSPPNSGKYNEQFF. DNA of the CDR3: TGTGCCAGCAGTCCCCCGAATAGCGGGAAATACAATGAGCAGTTCTTC.

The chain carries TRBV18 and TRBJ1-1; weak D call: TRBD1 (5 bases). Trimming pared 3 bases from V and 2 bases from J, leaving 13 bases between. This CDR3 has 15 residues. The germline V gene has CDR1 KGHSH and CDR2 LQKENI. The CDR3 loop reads CASSPLTDPNTEAFF. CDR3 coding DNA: TGTGCCAGCTCACCCCTGACAGATCCTAACACTGAAGCTTTCTTT.

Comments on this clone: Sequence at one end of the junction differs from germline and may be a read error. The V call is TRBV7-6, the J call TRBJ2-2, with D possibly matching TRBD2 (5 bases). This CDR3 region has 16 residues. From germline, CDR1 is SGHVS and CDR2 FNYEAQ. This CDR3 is CASSRRSGANTGELFF. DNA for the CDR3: TGTGCTAGCAGCCGACGAAGCGGCGCGAACACCGGGGAGCTGTTTTTT.

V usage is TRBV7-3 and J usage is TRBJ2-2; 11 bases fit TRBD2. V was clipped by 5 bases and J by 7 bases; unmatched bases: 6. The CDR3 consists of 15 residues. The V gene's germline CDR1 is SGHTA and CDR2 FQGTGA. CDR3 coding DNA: TGTGCCAGCAGCCCACTAGCGGGAGAGGGCGGGGAGCTGTTTTTT. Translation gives CASSPLAGEGGELFF.

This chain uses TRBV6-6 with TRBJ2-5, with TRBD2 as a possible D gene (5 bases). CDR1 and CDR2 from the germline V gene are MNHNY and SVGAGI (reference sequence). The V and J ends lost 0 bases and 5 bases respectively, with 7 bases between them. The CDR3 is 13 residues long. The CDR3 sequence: CASSYSTGETQYF. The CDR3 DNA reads TGTGCCAGCAGTTACTCGACGGGGGAGACCCAGTACTTC.

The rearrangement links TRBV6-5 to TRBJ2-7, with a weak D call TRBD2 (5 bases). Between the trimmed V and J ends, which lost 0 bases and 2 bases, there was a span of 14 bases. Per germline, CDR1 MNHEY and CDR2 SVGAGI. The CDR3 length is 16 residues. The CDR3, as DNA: TGTGCCAGCAGTTACTCGAGGGTCCCCGGGCCCTACGAGCAGTACTTC. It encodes CASSYSRVPGPYEQYF.

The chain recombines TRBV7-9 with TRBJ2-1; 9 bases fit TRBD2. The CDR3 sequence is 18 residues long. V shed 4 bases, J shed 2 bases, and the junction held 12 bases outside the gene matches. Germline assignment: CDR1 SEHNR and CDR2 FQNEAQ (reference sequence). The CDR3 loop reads CASSSLVGGGRAYNEQFF. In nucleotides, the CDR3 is TGTGCCAGCAGCTCTCTAGTCGGCGGCGGGAGGGCCTACAATGAGCAGTTCTTC.

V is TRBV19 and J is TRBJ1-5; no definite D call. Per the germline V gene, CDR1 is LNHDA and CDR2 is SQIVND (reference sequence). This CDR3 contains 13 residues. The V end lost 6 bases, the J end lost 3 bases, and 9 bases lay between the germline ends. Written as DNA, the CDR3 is TGTGCCAGTAGCCCCATAGCCAATCAGCCCCAGCATTTT. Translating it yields CASSPIANQPQHF. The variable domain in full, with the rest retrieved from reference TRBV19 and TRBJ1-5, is DGGITQSPKYLFRKEGQNVTLSCEQNLNHDAMYWYRQDPGQGLRLIYYSQIVNDFQKGDIAEGYSVSREKKESFPLTVTSAQKNPTAFYLCASSPIANQPQHFGDGTRLSIL.

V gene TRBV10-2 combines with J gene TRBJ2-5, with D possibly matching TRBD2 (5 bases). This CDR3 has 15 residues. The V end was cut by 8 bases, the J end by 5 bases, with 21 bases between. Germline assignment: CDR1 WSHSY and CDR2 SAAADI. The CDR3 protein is CASQKRAPGVETQYF. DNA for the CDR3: TGCGCCAGCCAAAAGAGGGCTCCGGGCGTGGAGACCCAGTACTTC.

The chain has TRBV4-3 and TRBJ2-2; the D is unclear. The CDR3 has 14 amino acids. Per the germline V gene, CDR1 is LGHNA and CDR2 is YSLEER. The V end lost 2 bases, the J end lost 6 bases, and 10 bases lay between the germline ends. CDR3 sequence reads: CASSQMTAAGELFF. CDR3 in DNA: TGCGCCAGCAGCCAAATGACGGCGGCCGGGGAGCTGTTTTTT.

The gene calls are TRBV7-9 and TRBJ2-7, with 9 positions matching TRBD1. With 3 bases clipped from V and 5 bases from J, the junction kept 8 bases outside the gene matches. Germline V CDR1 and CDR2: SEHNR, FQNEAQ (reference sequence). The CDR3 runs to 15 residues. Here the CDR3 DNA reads TGTGCCAGCAGCTTCTCCGGGACAGGGTTGGACGAGCAGTACTTC. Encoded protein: CASSFSGTGLDEQYF.